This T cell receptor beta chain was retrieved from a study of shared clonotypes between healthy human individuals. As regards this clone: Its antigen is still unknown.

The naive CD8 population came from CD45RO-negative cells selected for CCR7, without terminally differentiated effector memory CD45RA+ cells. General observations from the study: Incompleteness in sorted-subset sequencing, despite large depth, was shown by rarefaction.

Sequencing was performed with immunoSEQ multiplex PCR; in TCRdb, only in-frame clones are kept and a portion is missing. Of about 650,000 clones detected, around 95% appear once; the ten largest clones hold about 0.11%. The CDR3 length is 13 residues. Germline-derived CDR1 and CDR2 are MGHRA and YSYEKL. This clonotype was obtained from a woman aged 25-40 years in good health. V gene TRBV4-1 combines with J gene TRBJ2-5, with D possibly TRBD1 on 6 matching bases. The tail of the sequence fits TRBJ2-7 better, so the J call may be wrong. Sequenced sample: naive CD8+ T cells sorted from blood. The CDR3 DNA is TGCGCCAGCAGCCAACCCACAGGGTACGAGCAGTACTTC. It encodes CASSQPTGYEQYF.